This TCR beta chain was documented in a study of technical replicates of blood from a few donors. Using immunoSEQ multiplex PCR, the repertoire was profiled, and TCRdb retains in-frame clones only, with some absent. The repertoire holds 60,000 to 90,000 clones, with 95% to 97% as singletons. CDR1 is MDHEN, CDR2 SYDVKM, per germline. The CDR3 spans 11 residues. V lost 11 bases and J 4 bases, leaving 11 bases between the germline ends. This TCR derives from a human donor in good health. V and J are TRBV28 and TRBJ1-1; a weak D match, TRBD1 (6 bases). Sequenced: T cells isolated from PBMCs. The CDR3 loop is CALGGSTEAFF. For the CDR3, the DNA is TGTGCCCTAGGGGGAAGCACTGAAGCTTTCTTT. The full variable domain, in which reference TRBV28 and TRBJ1-1 provide the parts outside the CDR3, is DVKVTQSSRYLVKRTGEKVFLECVQDMDHENMFWYRQDPGLGLRLIYFSYDVKMKEKGDIPEGYSVSREKKERFSLILESASTNQTSMYLCALGGSTEAFFGQGTRLTVV.